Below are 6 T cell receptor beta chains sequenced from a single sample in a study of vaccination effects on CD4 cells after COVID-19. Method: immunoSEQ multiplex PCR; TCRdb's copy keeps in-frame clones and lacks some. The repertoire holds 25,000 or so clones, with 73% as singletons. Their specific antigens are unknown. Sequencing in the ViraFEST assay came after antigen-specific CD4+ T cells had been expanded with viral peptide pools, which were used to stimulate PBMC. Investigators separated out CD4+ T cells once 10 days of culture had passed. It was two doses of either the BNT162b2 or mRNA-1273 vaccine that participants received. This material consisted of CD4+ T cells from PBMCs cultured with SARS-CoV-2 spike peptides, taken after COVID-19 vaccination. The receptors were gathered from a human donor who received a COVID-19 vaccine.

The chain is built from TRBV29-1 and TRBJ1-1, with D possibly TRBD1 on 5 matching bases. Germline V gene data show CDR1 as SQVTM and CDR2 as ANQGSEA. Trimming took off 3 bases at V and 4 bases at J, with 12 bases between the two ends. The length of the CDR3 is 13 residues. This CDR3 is CSVDQAGGTEAFF. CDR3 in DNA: TGCAGCGTTGATCAAGCGGGGGGCACTGAAGCTTTCTTT.

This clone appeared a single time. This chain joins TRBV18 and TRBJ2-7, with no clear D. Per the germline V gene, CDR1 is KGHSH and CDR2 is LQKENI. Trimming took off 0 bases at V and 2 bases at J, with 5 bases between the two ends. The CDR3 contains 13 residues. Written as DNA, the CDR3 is TGTGCCAGCTCACCACCTGATACCTACGAGCAGTACTTC. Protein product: CASSPPDTYEQYF.

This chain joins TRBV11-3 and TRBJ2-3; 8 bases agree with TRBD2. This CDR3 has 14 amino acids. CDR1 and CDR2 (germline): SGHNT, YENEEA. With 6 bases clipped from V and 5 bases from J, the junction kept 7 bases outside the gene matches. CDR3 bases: TGTGCCAGCAGTCCCAGCGGGAGTTTAGATACGCAGTATTTT. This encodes CASSPSGSLDTQYF. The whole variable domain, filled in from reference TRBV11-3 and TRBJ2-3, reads EAGVVQSPRYKIIEKKQPVAFWCNPISGHNTLYWYLQNLGQGPELLIRYENEEAVDDSQLPKDRFSAERLKGVDSTLKIQPAELGDSAVYLCASSPSGSLDTQYFGPGTRLTVL.

The CDR3, as DNA: TGTGCCAGCTCAGTATCACAAGGATTAGCCAAAAACATTCAGTACTTC. Its translation is CASSVSQGLAKNIQYF. The rearrangement uses TRBV18 and TRBJ2-4, with D unclear. The CDR3 runs to 16 residues. V was shortened by 5 bases and J by 0 bases, with 14 bases between the two germline ends. From germline, CDR1 is KGHSH and CDR2 LQKENI.

CDR3 sequence: CASSLGVWEGATNEKLFF. The CDR3, as DNA: TGCGCCAGCAGCTTGGGAGTCTGGGAAGGAGCAACTAATGAAAAACTGTTTTTT. The rearrangement joins TRBV5-1 to TRBJ1-4; unclear D gene. CDR3 length: 18 amino acids. Trimming cost V 0 bases and J 0 bases, with 15 bases left between them. From germline, CDR1 is SGHRS and CDR2 YFSETQ.

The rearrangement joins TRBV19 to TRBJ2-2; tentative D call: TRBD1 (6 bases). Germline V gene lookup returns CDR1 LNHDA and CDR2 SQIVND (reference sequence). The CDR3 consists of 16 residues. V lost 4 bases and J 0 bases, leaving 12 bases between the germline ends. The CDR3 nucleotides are TGTGCCAGTAGTAAACAGGGCCCTACGAACACCGGGGAGCTGTTTTTT. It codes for CASSKQGPTNTGELFF.